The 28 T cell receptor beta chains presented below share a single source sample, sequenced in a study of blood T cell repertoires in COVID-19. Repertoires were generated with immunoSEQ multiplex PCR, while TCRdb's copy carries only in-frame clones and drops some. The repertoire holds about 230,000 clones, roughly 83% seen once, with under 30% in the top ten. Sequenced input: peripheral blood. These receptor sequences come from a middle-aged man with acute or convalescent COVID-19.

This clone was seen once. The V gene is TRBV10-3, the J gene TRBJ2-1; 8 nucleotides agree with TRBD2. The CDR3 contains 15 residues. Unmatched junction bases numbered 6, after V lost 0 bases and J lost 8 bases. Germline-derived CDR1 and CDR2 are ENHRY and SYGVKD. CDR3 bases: TGTGCCATCAGTGAGTCGAGGACTAGCTTTGATGAGCAGTTCTTC. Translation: CAISESRTSFDEQFF.

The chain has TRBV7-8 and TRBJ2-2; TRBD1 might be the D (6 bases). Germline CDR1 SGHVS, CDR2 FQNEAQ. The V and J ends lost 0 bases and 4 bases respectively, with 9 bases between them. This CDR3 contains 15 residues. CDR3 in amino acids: CASSLAQGFTGELFF. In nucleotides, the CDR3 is TGTGCCAGCAGCTTAGCACAGGGTTTCACCGGGGAGCTGTTTTTT. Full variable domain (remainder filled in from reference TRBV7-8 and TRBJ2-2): GAGVSQSPRYKVAKRGQDVALRCDPISGHVSLFWYQQALGQGPEFLTYFQNEAQLDKSGLPSDRFFAERPEGSVSTLKIQRTQQEDSAVYLCASSLAQGFTGELFFGEGSRLTVL.

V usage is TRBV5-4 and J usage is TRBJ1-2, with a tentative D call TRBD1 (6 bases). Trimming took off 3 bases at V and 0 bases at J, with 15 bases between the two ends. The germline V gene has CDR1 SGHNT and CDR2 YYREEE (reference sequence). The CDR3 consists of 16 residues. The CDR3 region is CASSSSGQRANYGYTF. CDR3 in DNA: TGTGCCAGCAGCTCATCCGGACAGAGAGCTAACTATGGCTACACCTTC.

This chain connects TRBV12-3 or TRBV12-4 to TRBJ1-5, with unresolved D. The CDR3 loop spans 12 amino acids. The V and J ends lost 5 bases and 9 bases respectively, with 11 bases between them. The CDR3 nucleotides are TGTGCCAGCAGTCCACGGGAATGGCCCCAGCATTTT. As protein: CASSPREWPQHF.

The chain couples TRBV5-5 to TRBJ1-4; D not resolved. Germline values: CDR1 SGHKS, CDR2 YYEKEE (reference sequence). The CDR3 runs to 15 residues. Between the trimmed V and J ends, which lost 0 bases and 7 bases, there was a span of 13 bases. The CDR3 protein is CASSLGGRNGEKLFF. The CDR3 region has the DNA TGTGCCAGCAGCTTGGGTGGGAGGAACGGTGAAAAACTGTTTTTT.

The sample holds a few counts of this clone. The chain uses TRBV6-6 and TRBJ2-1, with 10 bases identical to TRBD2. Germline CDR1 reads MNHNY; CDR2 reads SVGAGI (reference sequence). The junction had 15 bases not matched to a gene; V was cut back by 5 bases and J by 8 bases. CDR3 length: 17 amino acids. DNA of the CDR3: TGTGCCAGCAGTCCCCCAGGGAAGCGGGAGGGACTGGATGAGCAGTTCTTC. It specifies CASSPPGKREGLDEQFF.

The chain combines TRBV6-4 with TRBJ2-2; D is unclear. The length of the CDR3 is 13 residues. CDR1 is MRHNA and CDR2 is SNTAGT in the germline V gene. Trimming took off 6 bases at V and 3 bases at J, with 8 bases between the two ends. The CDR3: CASRASDTGELFF. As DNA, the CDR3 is TGTGCCAGCAGAGCGTCGGACACCGGGGAGCTGTTTTTT.

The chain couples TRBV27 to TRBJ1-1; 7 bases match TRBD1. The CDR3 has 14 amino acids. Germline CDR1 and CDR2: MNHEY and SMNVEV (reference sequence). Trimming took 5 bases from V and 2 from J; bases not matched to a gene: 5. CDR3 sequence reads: CASSPRDRNTEAFF. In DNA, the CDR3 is TGTGCCAGCAGTCCCCGGGACAGAAACACTGAAGCTTTCTTT.

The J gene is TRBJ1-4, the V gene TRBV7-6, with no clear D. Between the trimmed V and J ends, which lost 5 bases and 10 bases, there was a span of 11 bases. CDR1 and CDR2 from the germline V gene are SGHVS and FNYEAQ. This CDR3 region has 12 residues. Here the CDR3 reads CASSPQGVKLFF. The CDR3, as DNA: TGTGCCAGCAGCCCCCAAGGAGTAAAACTGTTTTTT.

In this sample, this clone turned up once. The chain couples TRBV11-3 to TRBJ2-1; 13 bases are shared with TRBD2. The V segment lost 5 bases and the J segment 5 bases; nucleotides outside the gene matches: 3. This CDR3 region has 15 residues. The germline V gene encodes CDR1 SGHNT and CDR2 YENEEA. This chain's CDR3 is CASSQGLAGNNEQFF. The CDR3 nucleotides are TGTGCCAGCAGCCAGGGACTAGCGGGAAACAATGAGCAGTTCTTC. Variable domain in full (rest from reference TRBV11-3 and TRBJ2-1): EAGVVQSPRYKIIEKKQPVAFWCNPISGHNTLYWYLQNLGQGPELLIRYENEEAVDDSQLPKDRFSAERLKGVDSTLKIQPAELGDSAVYLCASSQGLAGNNEQFFGPGTRLTVL.

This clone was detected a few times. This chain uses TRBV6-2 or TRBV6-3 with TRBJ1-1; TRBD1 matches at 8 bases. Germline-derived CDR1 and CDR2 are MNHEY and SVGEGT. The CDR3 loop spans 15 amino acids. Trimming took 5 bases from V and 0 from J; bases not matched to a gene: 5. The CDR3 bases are TGTGCCAGCAGTGAGGACAGGGCCCTGAACACTGAAGCTTTCTTT. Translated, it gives CASSEDRALNTEAFF.

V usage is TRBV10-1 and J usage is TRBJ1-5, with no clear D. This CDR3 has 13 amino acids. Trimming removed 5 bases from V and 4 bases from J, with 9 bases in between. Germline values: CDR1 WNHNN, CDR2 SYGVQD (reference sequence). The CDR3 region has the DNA TGCGCCAGCAGTTCGACCAGGAATCAGCCCCAGCATTTT. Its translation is CASSSTRNQPQHF.

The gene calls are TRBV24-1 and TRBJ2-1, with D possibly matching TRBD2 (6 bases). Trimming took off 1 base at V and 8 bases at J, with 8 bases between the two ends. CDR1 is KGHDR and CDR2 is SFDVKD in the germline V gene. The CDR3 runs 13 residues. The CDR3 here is CATSDFPGDEQFF. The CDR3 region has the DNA TGTGCCACCAGTGATTTCCCGGGGGATGAGCAGTTCTTC.

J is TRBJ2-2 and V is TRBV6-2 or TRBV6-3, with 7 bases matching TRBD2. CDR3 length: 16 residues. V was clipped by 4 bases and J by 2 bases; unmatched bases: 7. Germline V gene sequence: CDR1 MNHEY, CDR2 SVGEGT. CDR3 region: CASSFLSGINTGELFF. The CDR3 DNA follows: TGTGCCAGCAGTTTCCTAAGCGGGATAAACACCGGGGAGCTGTTTTTT.

The CDR3 is CASSLYNRVDYGYTF. DNA for the CDR3: TGTGCCAGCAGCTTGTATAACAGGGTGGACTATGGCTACACCTTC. The J gene is TRBJ1-2, the V gene TRBV5-4; D may be TRBD1 (6 bases). Germline CDR1 SGHNT, CDR2 YYREEE (reference sequence). The CDR3 covers 15 residues. V lost 1 base, J lost 3 bases, and 13 bases lay in between.

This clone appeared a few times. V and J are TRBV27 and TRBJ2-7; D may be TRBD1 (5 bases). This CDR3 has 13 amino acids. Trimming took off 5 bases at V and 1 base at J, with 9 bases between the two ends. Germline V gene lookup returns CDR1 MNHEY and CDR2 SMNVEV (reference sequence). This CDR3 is CASSPQGSYEQYF. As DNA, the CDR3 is TGTGCCAGCAGTCCTCAGGGTTCCTACGAGCAGTACTTC.

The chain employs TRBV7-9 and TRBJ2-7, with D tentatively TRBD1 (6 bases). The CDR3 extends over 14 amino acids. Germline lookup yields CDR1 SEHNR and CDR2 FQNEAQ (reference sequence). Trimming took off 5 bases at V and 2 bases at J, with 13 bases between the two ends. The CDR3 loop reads CASSPGEITYEQYF. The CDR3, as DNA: TGTGCCAGCAGCCCAGGGGAGATAACCTACGAGCAGTACTTC.

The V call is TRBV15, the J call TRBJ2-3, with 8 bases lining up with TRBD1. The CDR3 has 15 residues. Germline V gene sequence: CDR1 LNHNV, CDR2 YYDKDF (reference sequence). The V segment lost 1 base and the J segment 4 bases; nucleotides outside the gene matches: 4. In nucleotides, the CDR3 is TGTGCCACCAGCAGAGGGACAGGGATGTCAGATACGCAGTATTTT. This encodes CATSRGTGMSDTQYF.

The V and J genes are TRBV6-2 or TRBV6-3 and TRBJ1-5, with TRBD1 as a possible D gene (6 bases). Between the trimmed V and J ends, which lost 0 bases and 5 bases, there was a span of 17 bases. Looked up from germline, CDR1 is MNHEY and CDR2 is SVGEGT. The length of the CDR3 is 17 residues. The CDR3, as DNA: TGTGCCAGCAGTTACTCAAAGGGCAGGGGTTGGGATCAGCCCCAGCATTTT. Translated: CASSYSKGRGWDQPQHF.

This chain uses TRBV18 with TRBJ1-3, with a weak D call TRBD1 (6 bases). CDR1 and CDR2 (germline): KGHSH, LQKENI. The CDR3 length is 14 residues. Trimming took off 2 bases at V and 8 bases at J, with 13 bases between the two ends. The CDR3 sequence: CASSPYRELDTIYF. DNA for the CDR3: TGTGCCAGCTCACCATACAGGGAATTGGACACCATATATTTT.

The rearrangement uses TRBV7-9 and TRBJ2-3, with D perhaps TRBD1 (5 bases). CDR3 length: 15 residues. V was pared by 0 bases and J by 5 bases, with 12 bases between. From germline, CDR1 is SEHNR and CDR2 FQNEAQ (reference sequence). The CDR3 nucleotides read TGTGCCAGCAGCTTAGCGGGGCAGGGCAAAGATACGCAGTATTTT. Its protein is CASSLAGQGKDTQYF.

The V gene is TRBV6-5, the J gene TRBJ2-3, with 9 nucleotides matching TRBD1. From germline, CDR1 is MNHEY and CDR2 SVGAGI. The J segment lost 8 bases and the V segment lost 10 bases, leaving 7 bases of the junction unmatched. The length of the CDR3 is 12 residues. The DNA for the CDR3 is TGTGCCACAAGACAGGGGGAAGGTACGCAGTATTTT. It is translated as CATRQGEGTQYF.

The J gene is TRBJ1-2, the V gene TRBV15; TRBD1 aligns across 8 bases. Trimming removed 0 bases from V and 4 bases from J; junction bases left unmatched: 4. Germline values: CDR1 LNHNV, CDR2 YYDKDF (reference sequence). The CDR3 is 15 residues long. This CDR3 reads CATSRDTGGLYGYTF. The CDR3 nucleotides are TGTGCCACCAGCAGAGATACAGGGGGACTCTATGGCTACACCTTC.

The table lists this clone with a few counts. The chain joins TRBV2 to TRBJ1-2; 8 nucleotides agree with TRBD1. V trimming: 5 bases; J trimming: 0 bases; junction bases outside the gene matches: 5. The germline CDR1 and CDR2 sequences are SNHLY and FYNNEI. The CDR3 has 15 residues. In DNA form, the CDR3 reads TGTGCCAGCAGTCCCTCACAGGGGGCTAACTATGGCTACACCTTC. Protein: CASSPSQGANYGYTF.

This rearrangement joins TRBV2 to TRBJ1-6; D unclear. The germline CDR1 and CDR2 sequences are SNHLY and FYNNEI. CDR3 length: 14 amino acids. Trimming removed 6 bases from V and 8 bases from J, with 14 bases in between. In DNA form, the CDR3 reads TGTGCCAGCAGCGCCGGGTCCGAATATTCACCCCTCCACTTT. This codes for CASSAGSEYSPLHF.

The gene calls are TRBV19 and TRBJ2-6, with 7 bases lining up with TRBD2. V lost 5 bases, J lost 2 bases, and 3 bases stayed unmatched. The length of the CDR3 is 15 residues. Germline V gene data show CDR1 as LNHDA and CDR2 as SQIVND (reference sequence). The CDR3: CASSWGGAGANVLTF. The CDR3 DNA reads TGTGCCAGTAGTTGGGGGGGAGCTGGGGCCAACGTCCTGACTTTC.

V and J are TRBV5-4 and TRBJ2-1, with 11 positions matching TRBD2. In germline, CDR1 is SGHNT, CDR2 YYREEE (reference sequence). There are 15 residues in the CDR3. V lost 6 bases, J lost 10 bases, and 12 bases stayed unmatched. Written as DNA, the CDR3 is TGTGCCAGCACCTCGGGACTAGCGGTAGGTACGGAGCAGTTCTTC. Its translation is CASTSGLAVGTEQFF.

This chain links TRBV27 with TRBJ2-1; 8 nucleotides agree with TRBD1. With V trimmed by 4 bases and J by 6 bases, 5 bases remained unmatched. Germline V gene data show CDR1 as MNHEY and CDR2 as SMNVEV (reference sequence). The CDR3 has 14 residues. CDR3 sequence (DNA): TGTGCCAGCAGTTGGACAGGGTTGGGCAATGAGCAGTTCTTC. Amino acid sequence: CASSWTGLGNEQFF.